This T cell receptor (beta chain) derives from a study of blood T cell repertoires in COVID-19. Study summary: Acute and convalescent COVID-19 specimens originated in the United States, Italy and Spain. PBMCs, B-cell-depleted T cells, or T cells provided the cDNA or gDNA that made up the material.

Per the original methods: Reference gene primer amplification gave estimated nucleated cell counts. Here immunoSEQ multiplex PCR was the method, and the copy in TCRdb shows in-frame clones only, minus some. For V, J and clone size, that table is used; D and trimming come from the DNA. The sample shows about 23,000 clones, 70% to 90% of them seen only once. Trimming cost V 3 bases and J 2 bases, with 14 bases left between them. Germline V CDR1 and CDR2: SGHDT, YYEEEE. The CDR3 covers 15 residues. This receptor was taken from an elderly woman with acute or convalescent COVID-19. The sample comprised peripheral blood. The rearrangement uses TRBV5-6 and TRBJ1-2, with D possibly being TRBD1 (5 bases). The CDR3 spells CASSSVTVRNYGYTF. CDR3 coding DNA: TGTGCCAGCAGCTCGGTGACAGTGAGGAACTATGGCTACACCTTC.